This T cell receptor (beta chain) was observed in a study of blood T cell repertoires in COVID-19. Per germline, CDR1 SGHTA and CDR2 FQGTGA. V gave up 4 bases and J gave up 7 bases; unmatched junction bases: 7. The CDR3 is 15 amino acids. As originally analysed: Reference gene primer amplification yielded estimated nucleated cell counts. The repertoire was sequenced with immunoSEQ multiplex PCR; TCRdb's copy has only in-frame clones and lacks some. That table supplies the V and J calls and clone size; D and trimming were determined from the DNA. This table holds approximately 220,000 clones, around 86% found once.

The chain is built from TRBV7-3 and TRBJ2-2; TRBD1 matches 9 bases. This clonotype originated in a man aged 45-60 years with acute or convalescent COVID-19. Material for sequencing was peripheral blood. The CDR3 reads CASSSTGGAGGELFF. The DNA for the CDR3 is TGTGCCAGCAGCTCAACAGGGGGCGCGGGCGGGGAGCTGTTTTTT.